This T cell receptor beta chain is from a study of cytomegalovirus exposure and HLA in healthy donors. PCR involved 60 Vbeta and 13 Jbeta primers. Sequencing was performed with immunoSEQ multiplex PCR; in TCRdb, only in-frame clones are kept and a portion is missing. The table records 150,000 to 200,000 clones, about 75% of them present only once. Trimming cost V 1 base and J 0 bases; bases outside gene matches: 4. CDR1 is MNHNY and CDR2 is SVGAGI in the germline V gene (reference sequence). The CDR3 contains 16 residues. This clone was counted a few times. The antigen is not known. Notes on the study in general: HLA-A and HLA-B allele assignments for most subjects were reportedly predicted accurately using TCR beta sequences. Sequencing probably produced one cluster of sequence variants that were highly shared.

This TCR came from a female donor in good health and CMV-seronegative. Specimen: PBMCs. The rearrangement joins TRBV6-6 to TRBJ1-1, with 8 nucleotides matching TRBD1. CDR3 bases: TGTGCCAGCAGTTACTGGACAGGGCGCATGAACACTGAAGCTTTCTTT. Protein: CASSYWTGRMNTEAFF.